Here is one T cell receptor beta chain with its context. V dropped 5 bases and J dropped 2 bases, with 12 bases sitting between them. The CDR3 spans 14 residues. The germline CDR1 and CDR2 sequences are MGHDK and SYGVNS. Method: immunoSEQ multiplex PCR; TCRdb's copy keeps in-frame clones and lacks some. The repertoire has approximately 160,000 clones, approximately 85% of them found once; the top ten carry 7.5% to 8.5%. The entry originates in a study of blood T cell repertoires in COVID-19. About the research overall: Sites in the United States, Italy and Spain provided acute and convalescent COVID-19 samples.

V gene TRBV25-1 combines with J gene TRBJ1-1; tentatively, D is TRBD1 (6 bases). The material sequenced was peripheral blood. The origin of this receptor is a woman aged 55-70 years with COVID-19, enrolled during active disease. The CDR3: CASSLGAGNTEAFF. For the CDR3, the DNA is TGTGCCAGCAGTCTGGGGGCAGGAAACACTGAAGCTTTCTTT.